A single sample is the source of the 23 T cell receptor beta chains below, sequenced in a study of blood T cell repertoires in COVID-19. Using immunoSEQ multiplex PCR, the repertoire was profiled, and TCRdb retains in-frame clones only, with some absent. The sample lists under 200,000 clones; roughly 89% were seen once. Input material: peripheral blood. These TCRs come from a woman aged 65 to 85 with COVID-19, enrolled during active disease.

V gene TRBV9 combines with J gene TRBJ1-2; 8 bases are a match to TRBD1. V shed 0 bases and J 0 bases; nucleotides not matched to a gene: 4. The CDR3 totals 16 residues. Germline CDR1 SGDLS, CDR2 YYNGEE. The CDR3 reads CASSVDGQGANYGYTF. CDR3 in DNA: TGTGCCAGCAGCGTAGATGGACAGGGAGCTAACTATGGCTACACCTTC.

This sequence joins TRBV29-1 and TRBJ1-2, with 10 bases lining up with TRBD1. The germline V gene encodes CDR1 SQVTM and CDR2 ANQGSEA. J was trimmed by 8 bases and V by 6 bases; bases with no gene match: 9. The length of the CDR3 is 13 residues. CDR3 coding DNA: TGCAGCGTCTCACGGACAGGGGGAGAAGGCTACACCTTC. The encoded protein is CSVSRTGGEGYTF.

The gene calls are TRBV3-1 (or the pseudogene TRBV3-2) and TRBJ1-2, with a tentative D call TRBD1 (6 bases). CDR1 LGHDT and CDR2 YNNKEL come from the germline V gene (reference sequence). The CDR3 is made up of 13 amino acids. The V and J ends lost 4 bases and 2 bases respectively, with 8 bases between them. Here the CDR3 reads CASSPGQNYGYTF. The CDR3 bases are TGTGCCAGCAGCCCGGGACAAAACTATGGCTACACCTTC.

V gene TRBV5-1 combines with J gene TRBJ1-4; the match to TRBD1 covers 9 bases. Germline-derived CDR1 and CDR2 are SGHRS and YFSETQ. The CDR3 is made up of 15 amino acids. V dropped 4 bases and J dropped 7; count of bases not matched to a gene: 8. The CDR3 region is CASSNTGGSGEKLFF. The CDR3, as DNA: TGCGCCAGCAGCAACACAGGGGGCTCGGGTGAAAAACTGTTTTTT.

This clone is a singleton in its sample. CDR3 protein: CASSLQSGTNYQPQHF. DNA for the CDR3: TGTGCCAGCAGTTTACAATCCGGGACAAACTATCAGCCCCAGCATTTT. The J gene is TRBJ1-5, the V gene TRBV28; D is possibly TRBD1 (6 bases). The germline V gene has CDR1 MDHEN and CDR2 SYDVKM. This CDR3 is 16 amino acids long. V gave up 2 bases and J gave up 5 bases, with 16 bases separating them.

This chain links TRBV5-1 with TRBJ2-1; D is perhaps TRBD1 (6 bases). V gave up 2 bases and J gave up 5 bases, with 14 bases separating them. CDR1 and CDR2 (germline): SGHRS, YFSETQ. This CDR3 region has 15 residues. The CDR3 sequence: CASSFSAGEHNEQFF. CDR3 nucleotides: TGCGCCAGCAGCTTCTCCGCAGGGGAGCACAATGAGCAGTTCTTC.

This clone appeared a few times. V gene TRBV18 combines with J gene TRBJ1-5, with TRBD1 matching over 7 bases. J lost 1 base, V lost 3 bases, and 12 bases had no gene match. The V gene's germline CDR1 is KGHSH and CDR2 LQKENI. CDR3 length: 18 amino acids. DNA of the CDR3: TGTGCCAGCTCACCCCGGGACAGTATTTGGAGGAGCAATCAGCCCCAGCATTTT. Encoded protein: CASSPRDSIWRSNQPQHF.

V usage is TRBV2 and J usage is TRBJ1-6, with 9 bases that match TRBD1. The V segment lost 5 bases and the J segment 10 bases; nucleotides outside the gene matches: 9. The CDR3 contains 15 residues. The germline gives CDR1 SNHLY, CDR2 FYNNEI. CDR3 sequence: CASSQMGQGGSPLHF. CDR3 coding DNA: TGTGCCAGCAGTCAGATGGGACAGGGAGGATCACCCCTCCACTTT.

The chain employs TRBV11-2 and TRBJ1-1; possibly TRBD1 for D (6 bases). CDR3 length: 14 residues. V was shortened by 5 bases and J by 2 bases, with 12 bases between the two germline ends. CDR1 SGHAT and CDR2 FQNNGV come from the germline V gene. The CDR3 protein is CASSLGGVNTEAFF. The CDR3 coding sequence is TGTGCCAGCAGCCTAGGGGGAGTTAACACTGAAGCTTTCTTT.

DNA of the CDR3: TGTGCCAGCAGCCTCCTACAGGGGGCAAGTGAAGCTTTCTTT. Amino acid sequence: CASSLLQGASEAFF. The chain combines TRBV7-2 with TRBJ1-1; 9 nucleotides agree with TRBD1. The trim removed 5 bases at V and 7 bases at J, leaving 8 bases unmatched. The V gene's germline CDR1 is SGHTA and CDR2 FQGNSA. CDR3 length equals 14 residues.

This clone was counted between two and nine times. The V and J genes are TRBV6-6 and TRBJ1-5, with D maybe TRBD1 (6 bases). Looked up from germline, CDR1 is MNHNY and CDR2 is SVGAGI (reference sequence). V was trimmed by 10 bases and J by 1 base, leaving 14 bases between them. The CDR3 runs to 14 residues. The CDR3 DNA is TGTGCCACCCAAGGGGGAAGAAGCAATCAGCCCCAGCATTTT. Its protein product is CATQGGRSNQPQHF.

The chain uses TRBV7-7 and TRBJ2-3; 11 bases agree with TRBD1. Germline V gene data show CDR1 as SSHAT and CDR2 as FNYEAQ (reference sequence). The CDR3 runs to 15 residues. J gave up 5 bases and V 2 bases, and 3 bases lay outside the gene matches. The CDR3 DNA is TGTGCCAGCAGCTTACTGGGACAGGGGGAAGATACGCAGTATTTT. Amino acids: CASSLLGQGEDTQYF.

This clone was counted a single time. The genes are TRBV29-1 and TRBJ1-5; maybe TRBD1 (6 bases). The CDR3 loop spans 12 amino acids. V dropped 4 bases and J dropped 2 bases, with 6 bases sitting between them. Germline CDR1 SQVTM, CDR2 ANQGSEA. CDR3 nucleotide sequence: TGCAGCGTTGGACAGGGCAATCAGCCCCAGCATTTT. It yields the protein CSVGQGNQPQHF. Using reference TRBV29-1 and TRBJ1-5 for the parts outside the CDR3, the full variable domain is SAVISQKPSRDICQRGTSLTIQCQVDSQVTMMFWYRQQPGQSLTLIATANQGSEATYESGFVIDKFPISRPNLTFSTLTVSNMSPEDSSIYLCSVGQGNQPQHFGDGTRLSIL.

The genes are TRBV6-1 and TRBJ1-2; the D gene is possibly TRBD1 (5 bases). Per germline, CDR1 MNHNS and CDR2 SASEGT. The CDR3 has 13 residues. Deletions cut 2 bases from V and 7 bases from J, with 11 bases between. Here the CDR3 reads CASSEPGFFGYTF. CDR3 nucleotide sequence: TGTGCCAGCAGTGAACCAGGGTTTTTTGGCTACACCTTC.

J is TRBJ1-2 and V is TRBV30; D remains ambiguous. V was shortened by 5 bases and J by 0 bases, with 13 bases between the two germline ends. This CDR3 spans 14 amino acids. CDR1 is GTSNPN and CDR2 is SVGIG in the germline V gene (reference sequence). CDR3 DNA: TGTGCCTGGGCCCGGGAGGTAGCTAACTATGGCTACACCTTC. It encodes CAWAREVANYGYTF.

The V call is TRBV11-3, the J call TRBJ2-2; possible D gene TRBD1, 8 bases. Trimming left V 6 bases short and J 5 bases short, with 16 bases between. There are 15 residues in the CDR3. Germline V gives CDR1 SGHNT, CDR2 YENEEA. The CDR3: CASSPGQGGTGELFF. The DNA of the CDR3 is TGTGCCAGCAGTCCTGGACAGGGAGGGACCGGGGAGCTGTTTTTT.

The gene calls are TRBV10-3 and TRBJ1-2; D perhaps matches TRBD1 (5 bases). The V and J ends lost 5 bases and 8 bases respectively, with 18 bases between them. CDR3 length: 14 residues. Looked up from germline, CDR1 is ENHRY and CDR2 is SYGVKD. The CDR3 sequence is CAISSGTQEGGYTF. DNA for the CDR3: TGTGCCATCAGTTCCGGGACTCAGGAGGGAGGCTACACCTTC.

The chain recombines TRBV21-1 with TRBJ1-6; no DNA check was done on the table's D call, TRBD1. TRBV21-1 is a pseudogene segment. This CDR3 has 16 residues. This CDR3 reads CASRDRVGNYNSPLHF. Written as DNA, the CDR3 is TGTGCCAGCAGGGACAGGGTGGGCAACTATAATTCACCCCTCCACTTT.

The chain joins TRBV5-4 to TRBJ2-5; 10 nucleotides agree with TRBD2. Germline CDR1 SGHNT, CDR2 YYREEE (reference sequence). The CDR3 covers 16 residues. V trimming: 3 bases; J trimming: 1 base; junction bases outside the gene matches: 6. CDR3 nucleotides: TGTGCCAGCAGCTACTCCCGGACTAGCGGCCAAGAGACCCAGTACTTC. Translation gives CASSYSRTSGQETQYF. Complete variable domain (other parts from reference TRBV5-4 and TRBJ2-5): ETGVTQSPTHLIKTRGQQVTLRCSSQSGHNTVSWYQQALGQGPQFIFQYYREEENGRGNFPPRFSGLQFPNYSSELNVNALELDDSALYLCASSYSRTSGQETQYFGPGTRLLVL.

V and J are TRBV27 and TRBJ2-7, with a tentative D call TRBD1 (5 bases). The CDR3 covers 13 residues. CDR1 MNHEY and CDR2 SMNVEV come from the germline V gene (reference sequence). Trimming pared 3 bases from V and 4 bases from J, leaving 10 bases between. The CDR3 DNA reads TGTGCCAGCAGTTTGGGGCCGGCTTACGAGCAGTACTTC. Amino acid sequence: CASSLGPAYEQYF.

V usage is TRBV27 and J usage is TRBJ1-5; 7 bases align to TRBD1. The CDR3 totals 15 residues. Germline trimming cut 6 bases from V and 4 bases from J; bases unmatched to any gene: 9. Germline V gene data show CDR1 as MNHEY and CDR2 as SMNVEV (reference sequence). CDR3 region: CASRRQGVGNQPQHF. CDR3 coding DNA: TGTGCCAGCAGGAGGCAGGGGGTGGGGAATCAGCCCCAGCATTTT.

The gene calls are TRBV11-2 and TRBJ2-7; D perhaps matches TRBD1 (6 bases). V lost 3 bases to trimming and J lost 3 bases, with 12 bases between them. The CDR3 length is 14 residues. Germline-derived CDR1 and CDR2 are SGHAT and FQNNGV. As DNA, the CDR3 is TGTGCCAGCAGCTTCGGCCGAGGGGGCTACGAGCAGTACTTC. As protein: CASSFGRGGYEQYF.

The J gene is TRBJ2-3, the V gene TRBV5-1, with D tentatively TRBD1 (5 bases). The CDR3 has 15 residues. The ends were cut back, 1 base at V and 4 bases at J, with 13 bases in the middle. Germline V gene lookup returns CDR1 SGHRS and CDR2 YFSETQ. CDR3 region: CASSLTGEGADTQYF. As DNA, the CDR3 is TGCGCCAGCAGCTTGACGGGCGAAGGGGCAGATACGCAGTATTTT.